This T cell receptor beta chain was documented in a study of blood T cell repertoires in COVID-19. On the study more broadly: Sources were T cells, B-cell-depleted T cells, or PBMCs; the material itself was cDNA or gDNA.

Authors' data handling: Estimated nucleated cell counts came from reference gene primer amplification. The assay was immunoSEQ multiplex PCR, and TCRdb's table has in-frame clones only and misses some. That table gives V, J and clone size, and the DNA gave D and trimming. The sample records roughly 200,000 clones, around 87% being singletons. CDR3 length: 13 amino acids. The germline CDR1 and CDR2 sequences are SEHNR and FQNEAQ (reference sequence). V gave up 5 bases and J gave up 4 bases; unmatched junction bases: 5. This sequence joins TRBV7-9 and TRBJ2-7; TRBD2 aligns across 7 bases. The sample consisted of PBMCs or T cells enriched from blood (not recorded which). This receptor was obtained from a woman younger than 45 who had recovered from COVID-19. The DNA of the CDR3 is TGTGCCAGCAGCCTGCGGGAGTCGTACGAGCAGTACTTC. This encodes CASSLRESYEQYF.